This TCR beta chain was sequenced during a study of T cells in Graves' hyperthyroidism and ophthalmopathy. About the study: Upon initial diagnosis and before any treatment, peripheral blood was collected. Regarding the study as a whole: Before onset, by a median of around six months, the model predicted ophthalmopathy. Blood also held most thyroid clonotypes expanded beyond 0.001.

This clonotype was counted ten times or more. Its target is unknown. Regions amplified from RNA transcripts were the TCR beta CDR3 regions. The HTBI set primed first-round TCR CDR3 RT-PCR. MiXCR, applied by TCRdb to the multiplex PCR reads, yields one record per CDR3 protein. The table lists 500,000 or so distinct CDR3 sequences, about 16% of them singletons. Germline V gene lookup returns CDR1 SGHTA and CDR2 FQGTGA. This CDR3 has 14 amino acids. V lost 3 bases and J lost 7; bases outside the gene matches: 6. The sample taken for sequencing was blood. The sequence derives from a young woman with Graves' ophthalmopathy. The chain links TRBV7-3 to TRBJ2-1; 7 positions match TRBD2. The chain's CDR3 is CASSLSSGTNEQFF. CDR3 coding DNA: TGTGCCAGCAGCTTGTCTAGCGGAACGAATGAGCAGTTCTTC.